This entry lists 17 T cell receptor beta chains sequenced from one sample in a study of blood T cell repertoires in COVID-19. Here immunoSEQ multiplex PCR was the method, and the copy in TCRdb shows in-frame clones only, minus some. This table holds around 75,000 clones, 90% found once. The material sequenced was peripheral blood. The receptors derive from a man aged 45-60 years with acute or convalescent COVID-19.

The V call is TRBV6-2 or TRBV6-3, the J call TRBJ2-1; the D gene is possibly TRBD2 (6 bases). V lost 1 base to trimming and J lost 3 bases, with 7 bases between them. Germline V gene sequence: CDR1 MNHEY, CDR2 SVGEGT. The CDR3 runs 14 residues. The CDR3 sequence: CASSYLGGYNEQFF. CDR3 DNA: TGTGCCAGCAGTTACTTGGGGGGCTACAATGAGCAGTTCTTC.

The DNA of the CDR3 is TGTGCCAGCAGTTTCCGGGAGATGGCTTTCTTT. Amino acid sequence: CASSFREMAFF. The chain has TRBV12-3 or TRBV12-4 and TRBJ1-1; no definite D call. CDR3 size: 11 residues. V was clipped by 3 bases and J by 11 bases, with 10 bases between them.

V usage is TRBV3-1 (or the pseudogene TRBV3-2) and J usage is TRBJ2-2, with 11 bases that match TRBD2. The CDR3 consists of 17 residues. V was clipped by 4 bases and J by 4 bases; unmatched bases: 8. Germline V gene lookup returns CDR1 LGHDT and CDR2 YNNKEL (reference sequence). The CDR3 protein is CASSLTNSGRGTGELFF. CDR3 coding DNA: TGTGCCAGCAGCCTAACCAATAGCGGGAGGGGCACCGGGGAGCTGTTTTTT.

The CDR3 coding sequence is TGTGCCAGCAGCCAAGATCTGTTCTATGGCTACACCTTC. Protein product: CASSQDLFYGYTF. J is TRBJ1-2 and V is TRBV14; D not resolved. Germline CDR1 is SGHDN and CDR2 is FVKESK. V shed 0 bases and J shed 4 bases, with 6 bases lying between them. CDR3 size: 13 residues.

This chain uses TRBV30 with TRBJ1-5, with 11 bases identical to TRBD1. V dropped 3 bases and J dropped 6; count of bases not matched to a gene: 1. CDR1 and CDR2 (germline): GTSNPN, SVGIG (reference sequence). The CDR3 runs 13 residues. The CDR3 region is CAWRDRGLQPQHF. The DNA for the CDR3 is TGTGCCTGGAGGGACAGGGGGCTTCAGCCCCAGCATTTT.

The chain employs TRBV10-2 and TRBJ2-6; D ambiguous. V lost 9 bases and J 4 bases, leaving 10 bases between the germline ends. From germline, CDR1 is WSHSY and CDR2 SAAADI. This CDR3 spans 13 amino acids. The CDR3 coding sequence is TGCGCCAGTGAGATCCGCGGGGCCAACGTCCTGACTTTC. Its translation is CASEIRGANVLTF.

The rearrangement links TRBV19 to TRBJ2-7, with TRBD2 identical over 11 bases. The CDR3 is made up of 15 amino acids. Per germline, CDR1 LNHDA and CDR2 SQIVND (reference sequence). V lost 6 bases and J lost 1; bases outside the gene matches: 5. The CDR3 here is CASRELAGVSYEQYF. The CDR3 bases are TGTGCCAGTAGGGAACTAGCGGGAGTATCCTACGAGCAGTACTTC.

The genes are TRBV7-2 and TRBJ2-5, with D possibly matching TRBD2 (6 bases). V was shortened by 5 bases and J by 4 bases, with 14 bases between the two germline ends. Germline-derived CDR1 and CDR2 are SGHTA and FQGNSA. The CDR3 has 14 amino acids. CDR3 residues: CASSPTGTGETQYF. In DNA, the CDR3 is TGTGCCAGCAGCCCTACCGGGACTGGAGAGACCCAGTACTTC.

The chain links TRBV19 to TRBJ2-1; D may be TRBD2 (6 bases). The CDR3 has 13 residues. The V end lost 7 bases, the J end lost 10 bases, and 17 bases lay between the germline ends. Per the germline V gene, CDR1 is LNHDA and CDR2 is SQIVND (reference sequence). Here the CDR3 reads CASTNRVGGEQFF. CDR3 bases: TGTGCCAGTACCAATAGGGTCGGGGGAGAGCAGTTCTTC.

The chain carries TRBV11-3 and TRBJ2-7, with TRBD2 matching 10 bases. The junction had 2 bases not matched to a gene; V was cut back by 5 bases and J by 1 base. Looked up from germline, CDR1 is SGHNT and CDR2 is YENEEA. The CDR3 consists of 14 residues. CDR3 nucleotide sequence: TGTGCCAGCAGCGTACTAGCGGGGTCCTACGAGCAGTACTTC. Protein product: CASSVLAGSYEQYF.

This clone was seen just once. This chain uses TRBV9 with TRBJ1-2, with D hard to call. CDR1 and CDR2 from the germline V gene are SGDLS and YYNGEE. V lost 0 bases, J lost 2 bases, and 17 bases lay in between. CDR3 length equals 17 residues. CDR3 nucleotide sequence: TGTGCCAGCAGCGTAGGCTTCGGAACAGCCTTAAACTATGGCTACACCTTC. This codes for CASSVGFGTALNYGYTF.

The chain joins TRBV7-8 to TRBJ1-5; 8 nucleotides align to TRBD1. In germline, CDR1 is SGHVS, CDR2 FQNEAQ. After removal of 5 bases from V and 2 bases from J, the junction contained 8 bases not matched to a gene. CDR3 length: 16 amino acids. The CDR3 is CASSSSRTGRNQPQHF. Here the CDR3 DNA reads TGTGCCAGCAGCAGCTCACGGACAGGGCGCAATCAGCCCCAGCATTTT. The whole variable domain, remainder taken from reference TRBV7-8 and TRBJ1-5, is GAGVSQSPRYKVAKRGQDVALRCDPISGHVSLFWYQQALGQGPEFLTYFQNEAQLDKSGLPSDRFFAERPEGSVSTLKIQRTQQEDSAVYLCASSSSRTGRNQPQHFGDGTRLSIL.

V is TRBV9 and J is TRBJ1-2; 9 positions agree with TRBD1. The V segment lost 3 bases and the J segment 4 bases; nucleotides outside the gene matches: 4. Germline V CDR1 and CDR2: SGDLS, YYNGEE. CDR3 length equals 14 residues. This CDR3 reads CASSAQGASYGYTF. The CDR3 DNA is TGTGCCAGCAGCGCACAGGGGGCAAGCTATGGCTACACCTTC.

This sequence joins TRBV28 and TRBJ2-7; D possibly corresponds to TRBD2 (5 bases). Trimming took off 2 bases at V and 5 bases at J, with 16 bases between the two ends. The CDR3 has 15 amino acids. Looked up from germline, CDR1 is MDHEN and CDR2 is SYDVKM. The CDR3 DNA reads TGTGCCAGCAGTTTAGGTGGACTTGGTGGTGACGAGCAGTACTTC. Amino acid sequence: CASSLGGLGGDEQYF.

This clone showed up just once. The chain joins TRBV6-2 or TRBV6-3 to TRBJ2-2; TRBD2 is a possible D gene (6 bases). Germline V gene lookup returns CDR1 MNHEY and CDR2 SVGEGT. The V end lost 5 bases, the J end lost 6 bases, and 19 bases lay between the germline ends. The CDR3 sequence is 16 residues long. Written as DNA, the CDR3 is TGTGCCAGCAGTACAACCCGGGACTGGCGTTCCGGGGAGCTGTTTTTT. This encodes CASSTTRDWRSGELFF.

This chain connects TRBV30 to TRBJ1-5, with D possibly being TRBD1 (5 bases). CDR3 length equals 13 residues. V was cut by 4 bases and J by 5 bases, with 12 bases left in between. Germline CDR1 is GTSNPN and CDR2 is SVGIG (reference sequence). In DNA, the CDR3 is TGTGCCTGGACTCTCGGGGGGGATCAGCCCCAGCATTTT. The encoded protein is CAWTLGGDQPQHF.

This clone has a handful of counts. The chain employs TRBV7-9 and TRBJ1-4; TRBD1 is a possible D gene (6 bases). Trimming shortened V by 7 bases and J by 5 bases, and 14 bases separated the two germline ends. The germline V gene has CDR1 SEHNR and CDR2 FQNEAQ (reference sequence). CDR3 size: 14 residues. The CDR3 region has the DNA TGTGCCAGCACAACAGGGAAGGCGAATGAAAAACTGTTTTTT. Residues: CASTTGKANEKLFF.